This TCR beta chain was profiled in a study of blood T cells in healthy people across ages (dated by TCRdb to the mid-2010s). With regard to the full study: In model experiments, roughly one uniquely barcoded TCR beta cDNA molecule per two T cells was captured by template switching. Donors were grouped into four age groups: young (average 16 years), middle-aged (around 39), aged (about 59) and long-lived (around 80). For two donors (one aged 18 to 30 and one aged 80 or older), the study analyzed two additional independent replicas of 1 million unique cDNA reads from the same blood draw. The study measured age-related changes in TCR beta repertoire diversity using deep sequencing normalized with unique cDNA molecular identifiers.

For CDR1 and CDR2, the germline V gene lists LGHNA and YSLEER. Relative to germline, V is 0 bases shorter and J is 4 bases shorter, with 12 bases between their ends. From its cysteine to its phenylalanine, the CDR3 spans 15 amino acids. The kept DNA is CDR3 alone, 45 bases in frame from the first base. Receptors were amplified or captured by 5' RACE. The run used an Illumina HiSeq 2500. A second PCR of 7 to 11 cycles was run with a J-beta primer mix and a sample-barcoded 5' primer. A unique molecular identifier was introduced onto each TCR beta cDNA molecule by a template-switch 5' adaptor carrying 12 random nucleotides. Each sample yielded at least 3 million CDR3-containing paired-end reads. All of the RNA was converted into first-strand cDNA using the Mint cDNA synthesis kit, with a TRBC-specific oligonucleotide serving as the primer. Following uracil-DNA glycosylase treatment, all cDNA underwent a first 18-cycle PCR with the universal primers M1SS and BC2_uni_R. Per the authors' processing: For normalization, 1 million high-quality reads were randomly selected from each sample, with every read carrying a distinct molecular identifier. Reads with shared molecular identifiers were discarded instead of being binned into consensus sequences. MiTCR, set to a Q25 quality threshold and the strictest error-elimination algorithm, was used for CDR3 identification, clonotype clustering and error correction. A nonparametric unseen species model using Euler transformation provided a lower-bound estimate of total TCR beta diversity. The raw public data were reprocessed by TCRdb itself: fastp quality trimming at Q25, MiXCR clonotype calling, in-frame beta chains only. Rows are unified per CDR3 protein, each entry keeping the most common DNA and genes. The V and J calls come from TCRdb's annotation, not from the publication. The table for this sample lists some 760,000 distinct CDR3 sequences; approximately 25% of them were counted only once. Jointly, the top ten make up 9.4% of the sample.

Overall study results and their limits: Compared with the aged group, more naive CD4+ T cells, fewer expanded clones and increased TCR diversity were shown by the long-lived group, suggesting age selection. Estimates of total diversity based on one million sequenced T cells were considered lower bounds and underestimates. There was a strong correlation between observed TCR beta diversity and the percentage of naive T cells measured by flow cytometry. Bulk unsorted PBMC profiling prevented conclusive comparison of naive and antigen-experienced compartments. Because the CMV infection status of the donors was unknown, age-related changes in expanded clonotypes may potentially have been confounded. As age increased, observed TCR beta diversity per million T cells dropped in a roughly linear way, and a significant reduction was already evident by age roughly 40.

The table lists this clonotype with a few counts. Its antigen target is currently unknown. No base quality values were provided; no much bigger clone lies one nucleotide off. The donors were under 40 Caucasian individuals from Russia, aged about 6 to 95 years, who were systemically healthy. Roughly 11 milliliters of peripheral blood were drawn from each donor into EDTA-treated Vacutainer tubes. Ficoll-Paque density-gradient centrifugation was used to isolate PBMCs, with at least 6.5 million per sample. Total RNA, at least 6 micrograms per sample, was extracted from PBMCs with Trizol reagent. The percentages of naive CD45RAhigh/CD27high T cells were determined by flow cytometry on a PBMC aliquot from every donor. This sample also appeared in a second study, on T cells of mothers and their children. From the second report: Nine systemically healthy Caucasian individuals, comprising three mothers and their six children, were included as donors. cDNA synthesis consumed the entire amount of extracted RNA, loaded at 1.5 ug RNA in each 15 ul reaction. In the second PCR, the M1S primer added sample barcodes and 2-4 random nucleotides. Each mother yielded over 9.5 million TCR beta CDR3 reads and each child some 3 million reads. Thymic selection shapes the output of TCR recombination in a similar way in related and unrelated pairs, and inherited differences have a minor effect. Normalized repertoire overlap in related mother-child pairs was always slightly higher than in unrelated mother-child pairs, but the difference was never significant. With a sensitivity of approximately 100 clones per million clonotypes, no persistent microchimeric T cell clones were detected. The study used deep NGS to compare TCR beta repertoires of mothers and children, seeking features distinguishing related mother-child pairs from unrelated individuals. Mothers averaged roughly 40 +/- 4 years of age and children averaged about 12 +/- 4 years. After adapters were ligated using NEBNext reagents, the libraries underwent 100+100 nt paired-end sequencing on an Illumina HiSeq 2000. To prevent cross-contamination, the mother and child libraries were prepared one month apart and sequenced in separate runs. Between about 500,000 and 2,300,000 distinct TCR beta clonotypes were identified per donor. Naive TCR beta clonotypes were estimated from low-frequency clonotypes matched to each donor's FACS-determined naive share, without sorting.

Specimen: blood. The rearrangement joined TRBV4-3 to TRBJ2-5; the D gene is possibly TRBD1 or TRBD2, each agreeing over 5 bases. The receptor comes from a boy aged 5-17 years in good health. The CDR3 in this case is CASSQDLGERETQYF. The DNA sequence is TGCGCCAGCAGCCAAGATCTGGGGGAGAGAGAGACCCAGTACTTC.